Presented here are 7 T cell receptor beta chains from one specimen sequenced in a study of CD8 T cells in ankylosing spondylitis. In TCRdb, the 5' RACE reads were re-called with MiXCR into one record per CDR3 protein. Here the sample spans about 360,000 distinct CDR3 sequences, roughly 20% being singletons. Sequenced: blood, either unsorted or a sorted T cell fraction (not recorded which). The receptors come from a male donor with ankylosing spondylitis or in good health (not recorded which).

This clonotype was picked up a small number of times. The rearrangement uses TRBV6-5 and TRBJ2-7; D gene unclear. V dropped 2 bases and J dropped 1 base, with 6 bases sitting between them. In germline, CDR1 is MNHEY, CDR2 SVGAGI. The CDR3 extends over 13 amino acids. Written as DNA, the CDR3 is TGTGCCAGCAGTTACGCAGCTTCCTACGAGCAGTACTTC. Translating it yields CASSYAASYEQYF.

V is TRBV4-2 and J is TRBJ2-7; D not resolved. V lost 1 base, J lost 5 bases, and 18 bases lay in between. Germline CDR1 is LGHNA and CDR2 is YNFKEQ. The CDR3 is made up of 16 amino acids. The CDR3 nucleotides read TGTGCCAGCAGCCAAGTGTCAAAAGGGTTTGAGAACGAGCAGTACTTC. Translation: CASSQVSKGFENEQYF.

J is TRBJ2-7 and V is TRBV7-9, with D maybe TRBD1 (5 bases). Germline assignment: CDR1 SEHNR and CDR2 FQNEAQ (reference sequence). CDR3 length: 16 amino acids. The ends were cut back, 6 bases at V and 7 bases at J, with 25 bases in the middle. CDR3 residues: CASRDTTDGNLREQYF. The CDR3 DNA sequence: TGTGCCAGCAGGGACACTACGGACGGTAACTTACGGGAGCAGTACTTC.

The chain links TRBV7-8 to TRBJ2-7; D possibly matches TRBD1 or TRBD2 (6 bases each). With 5 bases removed from V and 3 bases from J, the gap between germline ends came to 17 bases. Germline CDR1 and CDR2: SGHVS and FQNEAQ. There are 15 residues in the CDR3. CDR3 in DNA: TGTGCCAGCAGCAGCCTCGGGGGCCGGCACTACGAGCAGTACTTC. Protein: CASSSLGGRHYEQYF.

A few counts support this clonotype. The rearrangement links TRBV12-3 or TRBV12-4 to TRBJ1-1; no firm D call. V lost 7 bases and J lost 4, with 16 bases in between. This CDR3 contains 14 residues. In DNA, the CDR3 is TGTGCCAGCACCCTACTCGGAGTAGGCACTGAAGCTTTCTTT. This encodes CASTLLGVGTEAFF.

The CDR3 DNA reads TGCGCCAGCAGCCAATACGGGGCGGGTCGGAACACCGGGGAGCTGTTTTTT. Amino acid sequence: CASSQYGAGRNTGELFF. The genes are TRBV4-1 and TRBJ2-2; D possibly matches TRBD1 or TRBD2 (5 bases each). CDR1 is MGHRA and CDR2 is YSYEKL in the germline V gene. This CDR3 has 17 amino acids. V lost 2 bases and J lost 1, with 14 bases in between.

The chain recombines TRBV10-3 with TRBJ2-1; 11 bases match TRBD2. Germline V gene data show CDR1 as ENHRY and CDR2 as SYGVKD. The CDR3 has 17 residues. Trimming at V came to 7 bases and at J to 8 bases, leaving 16 bases not matched to a gene. This CDR3 is CAITPTASGGPGHEQFF. The CDR3 DNA sequence: TGTGCCATCACCCCAACCGCTAGCGGGGGGCCCGGCCATGAGCAGTTCTTC.